This TCR beta chain was captured in a study of post-analysis software for immune sequencing data. Study-level information: Disease trajectories encompassed relapsing-remitting, secondary progressive and progressive-relapsing multiple sclerosis. Findings of the study overall: Controls had lower frequencies than patients of about 5 TRBV segments, which included TRBV5-6, TRBV5-1 and TRBV20-1.

V was shortened by 1 base and J by 2 bases, with 5 bases between the two germline ends. The CDR3 runs 13 residues. Germline assignment: CDR1 SGHRS and CDR2 YFSETQ. Prepared libraries of TCR beta cDNA carried unique molecular identifiers. From the PCR reads, TCRdb called clonotypes with MiXCR, one entry per CDR3 protein. The data show over 250,000 distinct CDR3 sequences, with 36% seen just once and roughly 4.8% held by the top ten. This clonotype was counted many times. What it binds is not known. Material: blood. This receptor was taken from a girl aged 10-17 years with multiple sclerosis. The chain employs TRBV5-1 and TRBJ2-3; D ambiguous. CDR3 sequence: CASSLQSTDTQYF. For the CDR3, the DNA is TGCGCCAGCAGCTTGCAGTCCACAGATACGCAGTATTTT.